Below, 25 T cell receptor beta chains from the same sample are listed, as sequenced in a study of CD8+CD57+ T cells in acquired aplastic anemia. Only patients with CD8+CD57+ cell expansion on flow cytometry were chosen for sequencing. The study profiled TCR beta VDJ and CDR3 using genomic DNA as template. TCRdb independently ran MiXCR on the reads; one entry per CDR3 protein. The sample contains about 270,000 distinct CDR3 sequences, 82% of which appear only once. The sample was sorted CD4+, CD8+, or CD8+CD57+ T cells (not recorded which) from PBMCs. Receptors were obtained from a human donor with aplastic anemia.

On this clonotype: One end of the junction does not line up with germline, which may come from a read error. The J gene is TRBJ2-5, the V gene TRBV7-9; D possibly corresponds to TRBD1 (5 bases). CDR3 length: 14 amino acids. From germline, CDR1 is SEHNR and CDR2 FQNEAQ (reference sequence). The CDR3 DNA reads TGTGCCAGCAGCTTAGCGGTAGGACAAGAGACCCAGGTCTTC. This sequence encodes CASSLAVGQETQVF. Full variable domain (outside the CDR3, taken from reference TRBV7-9 and TRBJ2-5): DTGVSQNPRHKITKRGQNVTFRCDPISEHNRLYWYRQTLGQGPEFLTYFQNEAQLEKSRLLSDRFSAERPKGSFSTLEIQRTEQGDSAMYLCASSLAVGQETQVFGPGTRLLVL.

Of note for this clonotype: This likely comes from a read error, as the CDR3 has no conserved phenylalanine or tryptophan at its end. The DNA is left out, because the CDR3 cannot be placed on it with certainty; the CDR3 is given as TCRdb lists it. The chain couples TRBV2 to TRBJ2-3; the D call of TRBD2 is as the table states it, not checked on the DNA. The CDR3 sequence runs 14 residues, both termini included. Germline values: CDR1 SNHLY, CDR2 FYNNEI. CDR3 residues: CASSFAGGPDTQYC.

A word on this clonotype: The CDR3 ends on some other residue instead of the conserved phenylalanine or tryptophan, so this is likely a read error. The DNA is omitted, as the CDR3 cannot be located on it reliably, and the CDR3 follows TCRdb's listing. The chain links TRBV2 to TRBJ2-6. Germline V gene data show CDR1 as SNHLY and CDR2 as FYNNEI. The CDR3 spans 16 residues, counting both ends. CDR3 loop: CASRDAGTYTQNVLTV.

The genes are TRBV7-8 and TRBJ2-7, with D uncertain. The CDR3 runs to 18 residues. Between the trimmed V and J ends, which lost 0 bases and 1 base, there was a span of 19 bases. The germline V gene has CDR1 SGHVS and CDR2 FQNEAQ. The CDR3 spells CASSLAPDGKALSYEQYV. CDR3 sequence (DNA): TGTGCCAGCAGCTTAGCGCCAGATGGCAAAGCCCTTTCCTACGAGCAGTACGTC.

This clonotype occurred a few times. The rearrangement links TRBV9 to TRBJ1-6; a weak D match, TRBD1 (5 bases). V lost 0 bases to trimming and J lost 13 bases, with 20 bases between them. Germline V gene sequence: CDR1 SGDLS, CDR2 YYNGEE. This CDR3 contains 16 residues. DNA of the CDR3: TGTGCCAGCAGCGTAGGGGGGGGGAGCACAGATACGCCCCTCCACTTT. Its protein is CASSVGGGSTDTPLHF.

Note on this clonotype: Germline is not matched at one junction end, which may reflect a read error. The chain uses TRBV7-9 and TRBJ2-3; possibly TRBD2 for D (5 bases). Germline-derived CDR1 and CDR2 are SEHNR and FQNEAQ (reference sequence). This CDR3 has 14 residues. The CDR3, as DNA: TGTGCCAGCAGCTCCCGGGAACCCCCCACAGATACGCAGTTT. It yields the protein CASSSREPPTDTQF.

This clonotype was observed at least ten times. This chain joins TRBV14 and TRBJ2-4; 12 nucleotides align to TRBD2. Per germline, CDR1 SGHDN and CDR2 FVKESK. V was clipped by 5 bases and J by 0 bases; unmatched bases: 5. The CDR3 has 17 residues. The CDR3, as DNA: TGTGCCAGCAGCTCAGGACTAGCGGGACAAGCCAAAAACATTCAGTACTTC. Its protein product is CASSSGLAGQAKNIQYF.

Concerning this clonotype itself: Given the absence of the conserved phenylalanine or tryptophan at the CDR3 end, a read error is likely. The DNA is left out, because the CDR3 cannot be placed on it with certainty; the CDR3 is given as TCRdb lists it. V is TRBV2 and J is TRBJ2-1; the table gives TRBD1 as D, unverified against the DNA. With termini counted, the CDR3 has 16 amino acids. Germline V lookup: CDR1 SNHLY, CDR2 FYNNEI. The CDR3: CASGDGGADTQDFHLV.

Regarding this clonotype: The conserved phenylalanine or tryptophan normally closing the CDR3 is absent here, so this likely arose from a read error. Because the CDR3's place on the DNA is in doubt, the DNA is left out and the CDR3 is given as listed by TCRdb. The chain recombines TRBV7-2 with TRBJ2-7. CDR1 is SGHTA and CDR2 is FQGNSA in the germline V gene. The CDR3 spans 12 residues, counting both ends. The CDR3 protein is CASSSTRCEQTL.

The genes are TRBV7-9 and TRBJ1-1; 7 positions match TRBD1. With V trimmed by 3 bases and J by 5 bases, 9 bases remained unmatched. Per the germline V gene, CDR1 is SEHNR and CDR2 is FQNEAQ (reference sequence). CDR3 size: 15 residues. This CDR3 reads CASSFDRTGETEAFF. In DNA, the CDR3 is TGTGCCAGCAGCTTTGATCGAACAGGGGAGACTGAAGCTTTCTTT.

The genes are TRBV30 and TRBJ1-1, with D possibly TRBD1 on 5 matching bases. Trimming stripped 1 base from V and 7 bases from J, with 10 bases between. The CDR3 runs 12 residues. Germline CDR1 reads GTSNPN; CDR2 reads SVGIG (reference sequence). CDR3 sequence (DNA): TGTGCCTGGAGTGCCCGGAGGGGTGAAGCTTTCTTT. Amino acid sequence: CAWSARRGEAFF.

Note on this clonotype: At one boundary the junction diverges from the germline segment, which might be a read error. The chain carries TRBV5-1 and TRBJ2-3; a weak D match, TRBD2 (5 bases). Per the germline V gene, CDR1 is SGHRS and CDR2 is YFSETQ. The CDR3 contains 18 residues. The CDR3 loop reads CASSLVFYGKESTDTQYF. CDR3 nucleotide sequence: TGTGCCAGCAGCTTAGTATTCTACGGGAAGGAAAGCACAGATACGCAGTATTTT. Combining the CDR3 with reference TRBV5-1 and TRBJ2-3 gives the whole variable domain KAGVTQTPRYLIKTRGQQVTLSCSPISGHRSVSWYQQTPGQGLQFLFEYFSETQRNKGNFPGRFSGRQFSNSRSEMNVSTLELGDSALYLCASSLVFYGKESTDTQYFGPGTRLTVL.

Worth noting for this clonotype: An end of the junction differs from the germline gene, which may be a read error. The chain links TRBV7-8 to TRBJ2-5; maybe TRBD2 (5 bases). The V gene's germline CDR1 is SGHVS and CDR2 FQNEAQ. CDR3 size: 15 residues. The CDR3, as DNA: TGTGCCAGCAGCTTAGCGGGAGAGCCCGATAATCAGCATTTCTTC. This gives the protein CASSLAGEPDNQHFF.

For this clonotype: One end of the junction is discordant with germline, which a read error may explain. The chain carries TRBV7-2 and TRBJ2-3; D call uncertain. This CDR3 region has 15 residues. Germline assignment: CDR1 SGHTA and CDR2 FQGNSA. The CDR3 DNA reads as TGTGCCAGCAGCGATCCTAGAGCACACACAGCTACGCAGTATTTT. Translating it yields CASSDPRAHTATQYF. The full variable domain, its missing parts supplied by reference TRBV7-2 and TRBJ2-3, is GAGVSQSPSNKVTEKGKDVELRCDPISGHTALYWYRQSLGQGLEFLIYFQGNSAPDKSGLPSDRFSAERTGGSVSTLTIQRTQQEDSAVYLCASSDPRAHTATQYFGPGTRLTVL.

The chain employs TRBV7-8 and TRBJ1-2; weak D call: TRBD1 (5 bases). Germline assignment: CDR1 SGHVS and CDR2 FQNEAQ. The V and J ends lost 0 bases and 3 bases respectively, with 20 bases between them. This CDR3 is 18 amino acids long. CDR3 residues: CASSLAAGPDPLDYGYTF. DNA of the CDR3: TGTGCCAGCAGCTTAGCGGCGGGACCGGATCCGCTCGACTATGGCTACACCTTC.

Regarding this clonotype: One end of the junction is discordant with germline, which a read error may explain. This chain uses TRBV7-8 with TRBJ1-2, with unresolved D. CDR1 is SGHVS and CDR2 is FQNEAQ in the germline V gene. CDR3 length equals 13 residues. Written as DNA, the CDR3 is TGTGCCAGCAGCCTAGGCGGAGCAGCCGGCTCGCAGTTC. Its protein is CASSLGGAAGSQF. Full variable domain (rest looked up from reference TRBV7-8 and TRBJ1-2): GAGVSQSPRYKVAKRGQDVALRCDPISGHVSLFWYQQALGQGPEFLTYFQNEAQLDKSGLPSDRFFAERPEGSVSTLKIQRTQQEDSAVYLCASSLGGAAGSQFGSGTRLTVV.

The chain has TRBV11-1 and TRBJ1-5; D gene ambiguous. The CDR3 totals 16 residues. The V gene's germline CDR1 is SGHAT and CDR2 FQDESV (reference sequence). Between the trimmed V and J ends, which lost 6 bases and 2 bases, there was a span of 17 bases. As DNA, the CDR3 is TGTGCCAGCAGTGTAGACCGGGCAGTTGGCAATCAGCCCCAGCATTTT. It yields the protein CASSVDRAVGNQPQHF.

CDR3 nucleotide sequence: TGCGCCAGCAGCTTCGAAGGCGGCGGTAAGCAGTATTTT. This translates into CASSFEGGGKQYF. This chain uses TRBV5-1 with TRBJ2-3; the D is unclear. Trimming took 2 bases from V and 11 from J, leaving 15 bases between them. The CDR3 is made up of 13 amino acids. Germline V gene sequence: CDR1 SGHRS, CDR2 YFSETQ. The entire variable domain, with the rest obtained from reference TRBV5-1 and TRBJ2-3, is as follows: KAGVTQTPRYLIKTRGQQVTLSCSPISGHRSVSWYQQTPGQGLQFLFEYFSETQRNKGNFPGRFSGRQFSNSRSEMNVSTLELGDSALYLCASSFEGGGKQYFGPGTRLTVL.

The V gene is TRBV7-3, the J gene TRBJ2-3; D may correspond to TRBD1 or TRBD2 (5 bases each). The CDR3 runs 11 residues. In germline, CDR1 is SGHTA, CDR2 FQGTGA. The CDR3 here is CGDGGTDTQYF. The CDR3 nucleotides read TGTGGGGACGGGGGCACAGATACGCAGTATTTT.

V usage is TRBV5-6 and J usage is TRBJ2-3, with 10 bases identical to TRBD1. The CDR3 totals 16 residues. The germline V gene encodes CDR1 SGHDT and CDR2 YYEEEE. Unmatched junction bases numbered 10, after V lost 7 bases and J lost 2 bases. The CDR3 region is CASSSGTGDHTDTQYF. CDR3 coding DNA: TGTGCCAGCTCCTCCGGGACAGGGGATCACACAGATACGCAGTATTTT. Variable domain in full (rest from reference TRBV5-6 and TRBJ2-3): DAGVTQSPTHLIKTRGQQVTLRCSPKSGHDTVSWYQQALGQGPQFIFQYYEEEERQRGNFPDRFSGHQFPNYSSELNVNALLLGDSALYLCASSSGTGDHTDTQYFGPGTRLTVL.

This clonotype occurred a few times. The limits of the CDR3 on the DNA are not certain, so only TCRdb's listed CDR3 is given. This chain uses TRBV7-9 with TRBJ2-3. Germline V gives CDR1 SEHNR, CDR2 FQNEAQ (reference sequence). The CDR3 sequence runs 14 residues, both termini included. The CDR3 is CASSLAFYEQYFGF.

The chain links TRBV7-2 to TRBJ2-3, with 8 bases identical to TRBD1. CDR3 length: 15 amino acids. V was clipped by 5 bases and J by 4 bases; unmatched bases: 8. The germline CDR1 and CDR2 sequences are SGHTA and FQGNSA. The CDR3 loop reads CASSLRTGRADTQYF. For the CDR3, the DNA is TGTGCCAGCAGCCTGCGGACAGGGCGCGCAGATACGCAGTATTTT.

This clonotype has ten or more counts. One end of the junction varies from germline; a read error may be responsible. The chain employs TRBV7-9 and TRBJ1-5; 11 bases map to TRBD1. The germline V gene has CDR1 SEHNR and CDR2 FQNEAQ (reference sequence). The CDR3 has 16 residues. Here the CDR3 reads CARSLSSGTGGLTQHF. The CDR3 DNA reads TGTGCCAGAAGCTTATCATCCGGGACAGGGGGTTTGACCCAGCATTTT.

The chain uses TRBV7-2 and TRBJ2-1; 9 nucleotides match TRBD1. Germline V gene data show CDR1 as SGHTA and CDR2 as FQGNSA. This CDR3 has 13 amino acids. Trimming at V came to 6 bases and at J to 16 bases, leaving 13 bases not matched to a gene. In nucleotides, the CDR3 is TGTGCCAGCAGGACAGGGGGGAATTCACCCCTCTTCTTC. This codes for CASRTGGNSPLFF.

CDR3 DNA: TGTGCCAGCAGCGGGGCTAGGAACGTGCTCGTATACGGCTACACCTTC. Amino acid sequence: CASSGARNVLVYGYTF. This chain joins TRBV9 and TRBJ1-2; D not resolved. V dropped 3 bases and J dropped 8 bases, with 23 bases sitting between them. The germline CDR1 and CDR2 sequences are SGDLS and YYNGEE. This CDR3 comprises 16 residues.